The clone carrying this T cell receptor (beta chain) was seen many times. Its target is unknown. CDR3 length: 15 amino acids. CDR1 is LGHDT and CDR2 is YNNKEL in the germline V gene (reference sequence). Trimming removed 1 base at V and 2 bases at J, with 11 bases between. Beta-chain TCR CDR3 regions were amplified from RNA transcripts. The library came from an HTBI-primed first-round RT-PCR and a second-round multiplex PCR. TCRdb redid the calling of the multiplex PCR reads with MiXCR, one entry per CDR3 protein. The repertoire holds 200,000 to 250,000 distinct CDR3 sequences, with approximately 21% as singletons. The data were obtained in a study of Graves' ophthalmopathy and Graves' hyperthyroidism. Each donor who had ophthalmopathy showed moderate-to-severe activity, a CAS of ≥3, a NOSPECS of ≥4, and a duration under 3 months. Orbital computed tomography, thyroid ultrasound, TRAb, serum thyroxine and clinical symptoms formed the basis of diagnosis. Sampling more than 9 ml of fresh peripheral blood provided the PBMCs.

The study's findings and limits: Blood also held most thyroid clonotypes expanded above 0.001 frequency.

The chain couples TRBV3-1 to TRBJ2-5; no clear D gene. This receptor was identified in a woman between 50 and 59 years old with Graves' ophthalmopathy. Specimen: peripheral blood. CDR3 nucleotide sequence: TGTGCCAGCAGCCAAGCCCTCGACGGACAAGAGACCCAGTACTTC. This sequence encodes CASSQALDGQETQYF.